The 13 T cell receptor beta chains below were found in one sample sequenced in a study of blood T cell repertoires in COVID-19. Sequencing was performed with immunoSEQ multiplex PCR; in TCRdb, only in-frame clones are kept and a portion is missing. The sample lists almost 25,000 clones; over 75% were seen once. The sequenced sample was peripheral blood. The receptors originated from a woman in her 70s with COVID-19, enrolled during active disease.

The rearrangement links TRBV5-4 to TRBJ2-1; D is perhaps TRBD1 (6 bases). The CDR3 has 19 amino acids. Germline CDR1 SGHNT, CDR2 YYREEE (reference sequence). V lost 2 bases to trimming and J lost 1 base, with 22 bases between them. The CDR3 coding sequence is TGTGCCAGCAGCTTTTTTACGGACAGCCGACCTAAATCCTACAATGAGCAGTTCTTC. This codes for CASSFFTDSRPKSYNEQFF. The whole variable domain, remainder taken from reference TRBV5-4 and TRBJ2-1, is ETGVTQSPTHLIKTRGQQVTLRCSSQSGHNTVSWYQQALGQGPQFIFQYYREEENGRGNFPPRFSGLQFPNYSSELNVNALELDDSALYLCASSFFTDSRPKSYNEQFFGPGTRLTVL.

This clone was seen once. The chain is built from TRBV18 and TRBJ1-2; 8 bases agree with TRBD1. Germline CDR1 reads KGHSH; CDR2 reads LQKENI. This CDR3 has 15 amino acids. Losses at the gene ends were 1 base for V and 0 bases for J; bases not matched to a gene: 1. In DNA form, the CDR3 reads TGTGCCAGCTCACCACAGGGACAGGCTAACTATGGCTACACCTTC. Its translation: CASSPQGQANYGYTF.

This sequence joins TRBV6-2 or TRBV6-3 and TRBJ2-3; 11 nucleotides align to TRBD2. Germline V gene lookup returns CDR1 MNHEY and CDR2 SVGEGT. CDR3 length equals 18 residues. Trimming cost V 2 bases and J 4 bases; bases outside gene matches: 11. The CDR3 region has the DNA TGTGCCAGCAGTTACCAACTAGCGGGAGATCTAATCGCAGATACGCAGTATTTT. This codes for CASSYQLAGDLIADTQYF.

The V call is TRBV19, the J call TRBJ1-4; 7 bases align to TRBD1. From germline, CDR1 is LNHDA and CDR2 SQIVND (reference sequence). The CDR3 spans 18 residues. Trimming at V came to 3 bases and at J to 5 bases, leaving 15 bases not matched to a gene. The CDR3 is CASSIPWGRQGQNEKLFF. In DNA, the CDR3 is TGTGCCAGTAGTATTCCCTGGGGCCGACAGGGACAGAATGAAAAACTGTTTTTT.

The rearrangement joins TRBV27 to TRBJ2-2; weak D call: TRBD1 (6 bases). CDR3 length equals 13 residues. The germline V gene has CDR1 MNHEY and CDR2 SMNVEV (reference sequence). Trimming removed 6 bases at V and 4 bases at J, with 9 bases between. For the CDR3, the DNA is TGTGCCAGCAGGAAACAGGGCACCGGGGAGCTGTTTTTT. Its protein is CASRKQGTGELFF.

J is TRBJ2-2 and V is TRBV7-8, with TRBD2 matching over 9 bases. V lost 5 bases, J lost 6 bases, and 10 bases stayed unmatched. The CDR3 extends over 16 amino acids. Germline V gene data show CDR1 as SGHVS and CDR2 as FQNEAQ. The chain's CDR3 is CASSPRRGGIAGELFF. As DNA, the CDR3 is TGTGCCAGCAGCCCTAGGCGGGGGGGGATCGCCGGGGAGCTGTTTTTT.

This CDR3 is CASSQDPASSYGYTF. CDR3 sequence (DNA): TGCGCCAGCAGCCAAGACCCGGCGTCTAGCTATGGCTACACCTTC. This chain joins TRBV4-3 and TRBJ1-2, with D uncertain. CDR1 and CDR2 (germline): LGHNA, YSLEER. The CDR3 covers 15 residues. The V gene lost 0 bases and the J gene lost 4 bases, with 12 bases spanning the gap.

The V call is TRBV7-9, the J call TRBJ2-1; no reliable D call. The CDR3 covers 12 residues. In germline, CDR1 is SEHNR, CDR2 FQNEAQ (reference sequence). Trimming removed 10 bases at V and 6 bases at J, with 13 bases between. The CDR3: CATRLSSNEQFF. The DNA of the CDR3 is TGTGCCACCAGGCTTAGTAGCAATGAGCAGTTCTTC.

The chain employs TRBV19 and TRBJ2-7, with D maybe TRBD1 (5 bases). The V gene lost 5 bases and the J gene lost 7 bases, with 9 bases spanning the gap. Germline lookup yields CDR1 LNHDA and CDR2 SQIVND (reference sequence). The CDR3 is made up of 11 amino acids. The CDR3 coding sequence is TGTGCCAGTAGTTTCCGACAGGAGCAGTACTTC. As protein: CASSFRQEQYF.

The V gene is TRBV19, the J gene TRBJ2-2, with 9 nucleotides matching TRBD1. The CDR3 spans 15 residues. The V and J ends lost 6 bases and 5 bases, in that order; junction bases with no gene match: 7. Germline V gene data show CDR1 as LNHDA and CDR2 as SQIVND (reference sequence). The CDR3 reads CASRGTGHETGELFF. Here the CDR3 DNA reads TGTGCCAGTAGAGGGACAGGGCACGAGACCGGGGAGCTGTTTTTT.

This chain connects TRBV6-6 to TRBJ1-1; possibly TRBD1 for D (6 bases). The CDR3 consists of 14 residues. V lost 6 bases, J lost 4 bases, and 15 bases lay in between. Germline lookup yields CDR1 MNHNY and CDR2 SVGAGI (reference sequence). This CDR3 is CASRPGALGTEAFF. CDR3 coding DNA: TGTGCCAGCAGACCAGGGGCCCTGGGCACTGAAGCTTTCTTT.

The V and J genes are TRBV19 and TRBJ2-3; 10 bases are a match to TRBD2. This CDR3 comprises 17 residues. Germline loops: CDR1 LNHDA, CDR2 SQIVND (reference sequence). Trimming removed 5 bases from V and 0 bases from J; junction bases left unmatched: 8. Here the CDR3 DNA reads TGTGCCAGTAGTCATCGGACTAGCGGAGCTAGCACAGATACGCAGTATTTT. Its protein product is CASSHRTSGASTDTQYF.

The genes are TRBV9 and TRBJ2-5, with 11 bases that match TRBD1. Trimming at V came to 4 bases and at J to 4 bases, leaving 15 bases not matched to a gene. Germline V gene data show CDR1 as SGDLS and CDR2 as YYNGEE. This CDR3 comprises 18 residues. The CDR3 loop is CASSSRDRGSIWGETQYF. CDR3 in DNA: TGTGCCAGCAGCTCCCGGGACAGGGGGAGTATTTGGGGAGAGACCCAGTACTTC.